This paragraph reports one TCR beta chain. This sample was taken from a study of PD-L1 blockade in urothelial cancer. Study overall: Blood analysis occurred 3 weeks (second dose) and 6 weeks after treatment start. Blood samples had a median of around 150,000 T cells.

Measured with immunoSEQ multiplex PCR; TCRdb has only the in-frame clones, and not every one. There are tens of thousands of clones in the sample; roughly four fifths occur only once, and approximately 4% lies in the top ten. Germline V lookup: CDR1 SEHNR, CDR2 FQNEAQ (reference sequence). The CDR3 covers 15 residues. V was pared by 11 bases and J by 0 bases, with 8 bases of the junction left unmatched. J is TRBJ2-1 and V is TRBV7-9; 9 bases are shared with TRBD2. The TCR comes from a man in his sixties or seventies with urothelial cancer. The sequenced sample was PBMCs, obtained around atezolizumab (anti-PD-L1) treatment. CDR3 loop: CAQEAGGPSYNEQFF. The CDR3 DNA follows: TGTGCCCAAGAGGCGGGAGGGCCCTCCTACAATGAGCAGTTCTTC.